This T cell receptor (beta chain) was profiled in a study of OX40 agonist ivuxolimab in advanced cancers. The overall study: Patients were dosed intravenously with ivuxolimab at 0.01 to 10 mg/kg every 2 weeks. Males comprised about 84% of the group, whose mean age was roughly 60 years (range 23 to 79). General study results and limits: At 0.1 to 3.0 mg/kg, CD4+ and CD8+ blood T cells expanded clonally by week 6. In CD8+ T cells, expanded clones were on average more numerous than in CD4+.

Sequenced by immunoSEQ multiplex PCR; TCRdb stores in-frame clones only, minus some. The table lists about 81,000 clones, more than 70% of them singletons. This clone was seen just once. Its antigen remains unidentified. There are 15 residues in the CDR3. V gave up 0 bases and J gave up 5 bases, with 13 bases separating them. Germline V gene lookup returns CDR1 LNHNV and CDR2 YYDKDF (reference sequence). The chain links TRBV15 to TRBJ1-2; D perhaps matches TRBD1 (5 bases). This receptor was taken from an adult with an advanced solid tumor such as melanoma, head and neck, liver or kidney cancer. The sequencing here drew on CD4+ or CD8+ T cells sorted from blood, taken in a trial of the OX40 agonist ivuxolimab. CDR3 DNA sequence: TGTGCCACCAGCAGAGATTCCGGGGCAGCTTATGGCTACACCTTC. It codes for CATSRDSGAAYGYTF.